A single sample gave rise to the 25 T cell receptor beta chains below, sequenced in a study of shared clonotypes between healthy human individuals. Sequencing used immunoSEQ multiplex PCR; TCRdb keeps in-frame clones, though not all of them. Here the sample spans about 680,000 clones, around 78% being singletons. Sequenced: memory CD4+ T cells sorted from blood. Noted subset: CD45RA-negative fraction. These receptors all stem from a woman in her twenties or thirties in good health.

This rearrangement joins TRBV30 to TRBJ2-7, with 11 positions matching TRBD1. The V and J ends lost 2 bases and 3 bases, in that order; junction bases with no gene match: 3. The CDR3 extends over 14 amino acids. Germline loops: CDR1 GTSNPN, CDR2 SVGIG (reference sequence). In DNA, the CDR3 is TGTGCCTGGAGTTCCGGGACAGGGGGCTACGAGCAGTACTTC. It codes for CAWSSGTGGYEQYF.

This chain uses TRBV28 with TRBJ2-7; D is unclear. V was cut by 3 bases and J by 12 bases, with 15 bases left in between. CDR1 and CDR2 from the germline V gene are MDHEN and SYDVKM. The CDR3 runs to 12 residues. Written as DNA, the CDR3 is TGTGCCAGCAGTTTTGTTACGGGTGATTGGTACTTC. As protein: CASSFVTGDWYF.

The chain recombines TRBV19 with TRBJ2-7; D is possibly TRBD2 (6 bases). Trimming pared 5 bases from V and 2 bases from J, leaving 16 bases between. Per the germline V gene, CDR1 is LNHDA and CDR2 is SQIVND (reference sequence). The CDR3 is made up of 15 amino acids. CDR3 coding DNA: TGTGCCAGTAGTGTGGCAGGGACTCCCCCCTACGAGCAGTACTTC. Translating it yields CASSVAGTPPYEQYF.

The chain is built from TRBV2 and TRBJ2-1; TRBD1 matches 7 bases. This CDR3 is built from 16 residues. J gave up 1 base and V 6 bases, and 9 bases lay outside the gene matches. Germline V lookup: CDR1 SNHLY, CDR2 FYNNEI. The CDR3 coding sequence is TGTGCCAGCAGCGGACCAGGGGGTGGGTCCTACAATGAGCAGTTCTTC. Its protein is CASSGPGGGSYNEQFF.

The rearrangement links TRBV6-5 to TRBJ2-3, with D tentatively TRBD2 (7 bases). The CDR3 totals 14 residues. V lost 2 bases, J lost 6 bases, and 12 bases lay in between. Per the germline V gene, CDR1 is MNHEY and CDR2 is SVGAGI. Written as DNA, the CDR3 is TGTGCCAGCAGTTACGGGGGGGCAGGGGATACGCAGTATTTT. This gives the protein CASSYGGAGDTQYF.

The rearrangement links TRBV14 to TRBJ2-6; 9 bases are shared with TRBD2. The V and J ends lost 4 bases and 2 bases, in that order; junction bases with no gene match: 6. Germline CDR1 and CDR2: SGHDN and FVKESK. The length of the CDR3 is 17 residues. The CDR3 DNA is TGTGCCAGCAGCCCAATTAGCGGGAGCCCTGGGGCCAACGTCCTGACTTTC. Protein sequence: CASSPISGSPGANVLTF.

Here the CDR3 reads CAISERGYEQYF. In DNA form, the CDR3 reads TGTGCCATCAGTGAGAGGGGATACGAGCAGTACTTC. V and J are TRBV10-3 and TRBJ2-7, with D perhaps TRBD1 (5 bases). This CDR3 contains 12 residues. Trimming shortened V by 2 bases and J by 4 bases, and 6 bases separated the two germline ends. Germline V gene lookup returns CDR1 ENHRY and CDR2 SYGVKD.

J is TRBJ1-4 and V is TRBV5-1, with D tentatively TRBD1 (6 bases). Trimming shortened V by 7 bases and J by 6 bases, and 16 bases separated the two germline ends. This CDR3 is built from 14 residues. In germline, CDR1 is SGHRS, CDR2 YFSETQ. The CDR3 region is CASCPGPGDEKLFF. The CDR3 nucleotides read TGCGCCAGCTGTCCGGGGCCAGGGGATGAAAAACTGTTTTTT.

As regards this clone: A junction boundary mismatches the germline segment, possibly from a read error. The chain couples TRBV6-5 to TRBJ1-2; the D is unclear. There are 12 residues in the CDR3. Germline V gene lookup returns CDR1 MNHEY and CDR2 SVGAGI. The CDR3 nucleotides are TGTGCCATCAGTCAAGTTGATGGAGGCTACACCTTC. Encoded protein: CAISQVDGGYTF.

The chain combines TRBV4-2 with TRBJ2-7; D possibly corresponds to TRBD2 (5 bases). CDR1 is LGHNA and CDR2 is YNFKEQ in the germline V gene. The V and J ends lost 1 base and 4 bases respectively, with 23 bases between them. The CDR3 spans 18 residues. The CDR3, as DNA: TGTGCCAGCAGCCAAGTAGCGAACGTCCGGAAGATTAGTTACGAGCAGTACTTC. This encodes CASSQVANVRKISYEQYF.

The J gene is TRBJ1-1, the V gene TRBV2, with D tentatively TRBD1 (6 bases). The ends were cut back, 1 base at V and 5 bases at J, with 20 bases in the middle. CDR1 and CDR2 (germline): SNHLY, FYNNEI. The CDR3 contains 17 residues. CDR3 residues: CASSEGPMGASGTEAFF. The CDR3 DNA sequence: TGTGCCAGCAGTGAAGGTCCAATGGGGGCGTCCGGGACTGAAGCTTTCTTT.

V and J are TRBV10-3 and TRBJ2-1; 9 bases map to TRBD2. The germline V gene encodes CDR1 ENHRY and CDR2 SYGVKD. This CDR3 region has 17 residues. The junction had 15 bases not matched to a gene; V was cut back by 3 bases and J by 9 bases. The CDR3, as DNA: TGTGCCATCAGTGAAGGTGGCGGGAGGGCCGTACGGAGTGAGCAGTTCTTC. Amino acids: CAISEGGGRAVRSEQFF.

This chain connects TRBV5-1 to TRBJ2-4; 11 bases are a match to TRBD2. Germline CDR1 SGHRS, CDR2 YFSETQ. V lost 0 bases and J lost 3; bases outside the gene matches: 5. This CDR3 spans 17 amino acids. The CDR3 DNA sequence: TGCGCCAGCAGCTTGGGATTAGCGGGAGGGCTCAAAAACATTCAGTACTTC. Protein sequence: CASSLGLAGGLKNIQYF. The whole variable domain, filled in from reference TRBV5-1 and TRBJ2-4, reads KAGVTQTPRYLIKTRGQQVTLSCSPISGHRSVSWYQQTPGQGLQFLFEYFSETQRNKGNFPGRFSGRQFSNSRSEMNVSTLELGDSALYLCASSLGLAGGLKNIQYFGAGTRLSVL.

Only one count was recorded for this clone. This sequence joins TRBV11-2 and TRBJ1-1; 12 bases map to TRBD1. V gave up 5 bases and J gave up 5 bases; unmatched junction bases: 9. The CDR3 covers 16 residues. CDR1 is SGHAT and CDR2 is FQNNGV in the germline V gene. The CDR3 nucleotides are TGTGCCAGCAGCACCCGGGACAGGGGGCGCGGGACTGAAGCTTTCTTT. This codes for CASSTRDRGRGTEAFF.

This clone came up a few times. In nucleotides, the CDR3 is TGTGCTAGTTCCCTAACCCCGACGGGAGGACTAGCGGAACTGACCTACGAGCAGTACTTC. Its translation is CASSLTPTGGLAELTYEQYF. The J gene is TRBJ2-7, the V gene TRBV12-5; TRBD2 aligns across 10 bases. Germline CDR1 LGHNT, CDR2 FRNRAP. V shed 8 bases and J 2 bases; nucleotides not matched to a gene: 24. This CDR3 is built from 20 residues.

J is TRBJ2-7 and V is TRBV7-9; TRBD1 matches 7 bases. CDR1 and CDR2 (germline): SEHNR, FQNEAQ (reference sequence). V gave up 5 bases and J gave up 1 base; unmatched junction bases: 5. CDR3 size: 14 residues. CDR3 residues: CASSPGQMSYEQYF. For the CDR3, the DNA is TGTGCCAGCAGCCCGGGACAGATGTCCTACGAGCAGTACTTC.

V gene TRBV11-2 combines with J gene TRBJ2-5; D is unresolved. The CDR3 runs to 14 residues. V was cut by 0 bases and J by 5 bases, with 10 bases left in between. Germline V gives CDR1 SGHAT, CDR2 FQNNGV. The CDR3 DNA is TGTGCCAGCAGCTTAGATGCAGACCGCGAGACCCAGTACTTC. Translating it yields CASSLDADRETQYF.

As DNA, the CDR3 is TGTGCCAGCAGTGATCAGGGAGAAAATGGCTACACCTTC. Encoded protein: CASSDQGENGYTF. The chain is built from TRBV6-1 and TRBJ1-2, with D perhaps TRBD1 (5 bases). Per the germline V gene, CDR1 is MNHNS and CDR2 is SASEGT. V shed 3 bases and J shed 6 bases, with 11 bases lying between them. The CDR3 totals 13 residues.

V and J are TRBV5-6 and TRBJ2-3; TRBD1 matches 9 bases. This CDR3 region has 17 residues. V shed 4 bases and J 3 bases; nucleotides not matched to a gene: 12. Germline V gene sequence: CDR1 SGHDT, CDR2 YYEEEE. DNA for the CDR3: TGTGCCAGCAGCATACTCCCGGGACAGGGTCGAACAGATACGCAGTATTTT. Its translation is CASSILPGQGRTDTQYF.

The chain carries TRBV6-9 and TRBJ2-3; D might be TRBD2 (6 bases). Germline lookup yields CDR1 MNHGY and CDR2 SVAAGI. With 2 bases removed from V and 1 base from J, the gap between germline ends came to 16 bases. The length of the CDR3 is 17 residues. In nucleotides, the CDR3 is TGTGCCAGCAGTTATCCCACAAAACTAGCTTGCACAGATACGCAGTATTTT. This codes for CASSYPTKLACTDTQYF.

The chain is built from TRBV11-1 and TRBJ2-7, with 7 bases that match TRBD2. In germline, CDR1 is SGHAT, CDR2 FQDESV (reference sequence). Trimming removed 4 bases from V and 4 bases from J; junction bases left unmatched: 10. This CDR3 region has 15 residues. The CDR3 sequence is CASSWTSGTGYEQYF. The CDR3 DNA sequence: TGTGCCAGCAGCTGGACCAGCGGGACGGGTTACGAGCAGTACTTC.

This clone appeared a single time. The CDR3 sequence: CASSQDNEATGYQPQHF. CDR3 bases: TGCGCCAGCAGCCAAGATAATGAAGCGACAGGGTATCAGCCCCAGCATTTT. The V call is TRBV4-1, the J call TRBJ1-5; 7 bases fit TRBD1. V trimming: 0 bases; J trimming: 5 bases; junction bases outside the gene matches: 10. The CDR3 is made up of 17 amino acids. Per germline, CDR1 MGHRA and CDR2 YSYEKL.

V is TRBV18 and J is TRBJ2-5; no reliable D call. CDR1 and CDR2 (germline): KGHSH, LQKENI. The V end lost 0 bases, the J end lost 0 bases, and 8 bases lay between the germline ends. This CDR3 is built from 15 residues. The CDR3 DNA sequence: TGTGCCAGCTCACCACCCTCAGGACACCAAGAGACCCAGTACTTC. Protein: CASSPPSGHQETQYF.

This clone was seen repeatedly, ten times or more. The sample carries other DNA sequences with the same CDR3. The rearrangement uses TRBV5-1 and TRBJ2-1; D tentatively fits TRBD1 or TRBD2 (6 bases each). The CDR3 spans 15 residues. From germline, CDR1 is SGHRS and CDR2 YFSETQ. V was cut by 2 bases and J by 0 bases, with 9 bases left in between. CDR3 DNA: TGCGCCAGCAGCTTCGGGGGCGGCTCCTACAATGAGCAGTTCTTC. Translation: CASSFGGGSYNEQFF.

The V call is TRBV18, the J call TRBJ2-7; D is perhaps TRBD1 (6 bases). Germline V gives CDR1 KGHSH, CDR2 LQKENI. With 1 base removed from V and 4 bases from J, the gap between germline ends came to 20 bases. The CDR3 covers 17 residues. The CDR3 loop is CASSPRGGIRGGYEQYF. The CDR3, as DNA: TGTGCCAGCTCACCACGAGGCGGTATCAGGGGTGGATACGAGCAGTACTTC.